This note documents a single TCR beta chain sequence. Its antigen is currently unknown. Germline CDR1 reads DFQATT; CDR2 reads SNEGSKA (reference sequence). Trimming removed 6 bases at V and 4 bases at J, with 17 bases between. The CDR3 totals 14 residues. This specimen belongs to a study of blood T cells in healthy people across ages. Findings of the study overall: In older individuals, TCR beta diversity per million T cells was lower, falling roughly linearly with age. The diversity estimates, figures obtained from one million T cells, were considered underestimates.

Then a second PCR, running roughly 6 to 11 cycles, was carried out with a sample-barcoded 5' primer and a J-beta primer mix. The template-switch adaptor was a 5' adaptor with 12 random nucleotides. It tagged each cDNA molecule. Each CDR3 protein is one row after TCRdb ran MiXCR on the 5' RACE reads. In the table there are about 680,000 distinct CDR3 sequences, around 48% of which are singletons. J is TRBJ2-3 and V is TRBV20-1; a weak D match, TRBD2 (5 bases). Specimen: blood. This receptor was taken from a woman in her sixties in good health. The CDR3 region has the DNA TGCAGTGCGCAAACTAGAGTTCGGGCAGATACGCAGTATTTT. It yields the protein CSAQTRVRADTQYF.